This TCR beta chain was documented in a study of control samples from healthy donors and cancer patients. The CDR3 totals 16 residues. V lost 1 base to trimming and J lost 8 bases, with 15 bases between them. Germline CDR1 is WSHSY and CDR2 is SAAADI. Assay: immunoSEQ multiplex PCR; the TCRdb copy retains only in-frame clones and omits some. The sample shows 90,000 to 100,000 clones, less than 95% of them seen only once. The receptor comes from a woman between 18 and 29 years old in good health. Sequenced sample: blood. The chain carries TRBV10-2 and TRBJ1-6; D gene ambiguous. The CDR3 is CASSELGSPIDSPLHF. For the CDR3, the DNA is TGCGCCAGCAGTGAGTTGGGGTCCCCGATCGATTCACCCCTCCACTTT.